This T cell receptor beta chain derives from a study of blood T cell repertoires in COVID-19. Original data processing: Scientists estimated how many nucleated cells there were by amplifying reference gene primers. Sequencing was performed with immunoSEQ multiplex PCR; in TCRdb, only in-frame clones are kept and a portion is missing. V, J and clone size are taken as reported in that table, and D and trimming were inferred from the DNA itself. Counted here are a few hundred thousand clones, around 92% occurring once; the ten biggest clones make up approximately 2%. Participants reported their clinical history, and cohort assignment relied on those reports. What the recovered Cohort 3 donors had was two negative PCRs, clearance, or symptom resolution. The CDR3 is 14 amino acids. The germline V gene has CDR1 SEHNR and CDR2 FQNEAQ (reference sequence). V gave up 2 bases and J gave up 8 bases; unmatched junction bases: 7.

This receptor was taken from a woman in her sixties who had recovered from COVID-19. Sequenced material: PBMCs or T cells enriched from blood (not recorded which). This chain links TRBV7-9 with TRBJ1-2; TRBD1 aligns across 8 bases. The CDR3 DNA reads TGTGCCAGCAGCTTAATTCAGGGGGCGGGCGGCTACACCTTC. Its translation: CASSLIQGAGGYTF.